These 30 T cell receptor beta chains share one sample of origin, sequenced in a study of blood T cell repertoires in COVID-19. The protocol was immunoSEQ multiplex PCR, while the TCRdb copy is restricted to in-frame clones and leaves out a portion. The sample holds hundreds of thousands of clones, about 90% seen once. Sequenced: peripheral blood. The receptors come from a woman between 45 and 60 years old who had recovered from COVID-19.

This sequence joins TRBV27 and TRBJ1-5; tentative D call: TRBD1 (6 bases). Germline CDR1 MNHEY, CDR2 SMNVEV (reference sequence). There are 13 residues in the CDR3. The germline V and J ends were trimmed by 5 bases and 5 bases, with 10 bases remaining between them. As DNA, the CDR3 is TGTGCCAGCAGTATAGACAGGTATCAGCCCCAGCATTTT. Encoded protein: CASSIDRYQPQHF.

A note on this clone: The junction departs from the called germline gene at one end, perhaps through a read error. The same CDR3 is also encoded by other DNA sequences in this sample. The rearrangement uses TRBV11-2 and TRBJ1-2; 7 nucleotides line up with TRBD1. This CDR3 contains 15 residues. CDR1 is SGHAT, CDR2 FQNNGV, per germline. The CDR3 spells CASSSLNRGWYGYTF. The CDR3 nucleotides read TGTGCCAGCAGTTCACTGAACAGGGGTTGGTATGGCTATACCTTC.

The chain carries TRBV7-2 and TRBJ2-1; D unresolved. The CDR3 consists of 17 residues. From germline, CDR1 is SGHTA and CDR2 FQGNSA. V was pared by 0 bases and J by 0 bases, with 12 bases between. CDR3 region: CASSLASTESSYNEQFF. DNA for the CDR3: TGTGCCAGCAGCTTAGCCTCGACGGAGAGCTCCTACAATGAGCAGTTCTTC.

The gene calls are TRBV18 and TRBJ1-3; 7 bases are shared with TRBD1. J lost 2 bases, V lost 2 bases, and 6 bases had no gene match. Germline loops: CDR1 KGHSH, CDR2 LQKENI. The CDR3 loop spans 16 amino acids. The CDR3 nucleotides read TGTGCCAGCTCACCATTAAGACAGGGCGCTGGAAACACCATATATTTT. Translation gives CASSPLRQGAGNTIYF.

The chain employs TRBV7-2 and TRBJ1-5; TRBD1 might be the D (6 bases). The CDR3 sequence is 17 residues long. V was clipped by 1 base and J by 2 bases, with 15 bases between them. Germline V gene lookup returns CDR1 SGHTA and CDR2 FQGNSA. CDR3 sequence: CASSLVPQGIGNQPQHF. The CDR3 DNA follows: TGTGCCAGCAGCTTAGTGCCACAGGGAATTGGCAATCAGCCCCAGCATTTT.

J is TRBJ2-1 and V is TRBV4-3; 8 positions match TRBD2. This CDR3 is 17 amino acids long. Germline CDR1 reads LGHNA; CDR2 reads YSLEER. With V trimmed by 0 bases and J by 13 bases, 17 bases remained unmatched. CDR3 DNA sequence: TGCGCCAGCAGCCAAGATCGATCCGCGGGGGGCCCAATTGGACAGTTCTTC. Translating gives CASSQDRSAGGPIGQFF.

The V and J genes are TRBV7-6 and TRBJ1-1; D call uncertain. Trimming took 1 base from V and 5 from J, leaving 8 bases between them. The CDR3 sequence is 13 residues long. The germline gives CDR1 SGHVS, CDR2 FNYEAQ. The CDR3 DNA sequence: TGTGCCAGCAGCTTAGGGCAGAAAACTGAAGCTTTCTTT. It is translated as CASSLGQKTEAFF.

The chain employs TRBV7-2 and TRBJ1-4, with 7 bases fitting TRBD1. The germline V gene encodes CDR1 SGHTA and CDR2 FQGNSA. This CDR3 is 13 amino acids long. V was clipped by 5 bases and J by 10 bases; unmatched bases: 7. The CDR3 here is CASSRTRQGKLFF. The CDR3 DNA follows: TGTGCCAGCAGCCGGACACGACAGGGAAAACTGTTTTTT.

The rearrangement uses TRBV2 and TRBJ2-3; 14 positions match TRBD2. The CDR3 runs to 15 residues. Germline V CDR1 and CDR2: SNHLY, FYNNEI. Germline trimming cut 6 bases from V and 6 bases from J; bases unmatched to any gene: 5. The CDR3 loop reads CASRGLAGGMDTQYF. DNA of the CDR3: TGTGCCAGCAGAGGACTAGCGGGGGGTATGGATACGCAGTATTTT.

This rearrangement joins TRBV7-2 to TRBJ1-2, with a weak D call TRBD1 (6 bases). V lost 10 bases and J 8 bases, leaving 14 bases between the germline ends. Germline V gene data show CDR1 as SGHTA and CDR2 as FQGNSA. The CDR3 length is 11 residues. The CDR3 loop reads CAIERGIGYTF. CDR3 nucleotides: TGTGCCATCGAAAGGGGGATCGGCTACACCTTC.

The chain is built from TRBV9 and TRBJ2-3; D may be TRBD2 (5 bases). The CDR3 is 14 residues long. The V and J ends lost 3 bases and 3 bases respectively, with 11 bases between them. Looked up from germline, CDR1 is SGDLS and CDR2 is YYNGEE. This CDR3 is CASSGTEGTDTQYF. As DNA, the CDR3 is TGTGCCAGCAGCGGGACTGAAGGAACAGATACGCAGTATTTT.

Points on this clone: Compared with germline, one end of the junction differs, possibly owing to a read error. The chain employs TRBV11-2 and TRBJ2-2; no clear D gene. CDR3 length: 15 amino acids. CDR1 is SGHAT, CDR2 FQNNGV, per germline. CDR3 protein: CASSLAQLNSGELFF. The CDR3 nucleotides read TGTGCCAGCAGCTTGGCACAGCTGAACTCCGGGGAGCTGTTTTTT. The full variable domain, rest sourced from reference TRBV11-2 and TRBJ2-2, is EAGVAQSPRYKIIEKRQSVAFWCNPISGHATLYWYQQILGQGPKLLIQFQNNGVVDDSQLPKDRFSAERLKGVDSTLKIQPAKLEDSAVYLCASSLAQLNSGELFFGEGSRLTVL.

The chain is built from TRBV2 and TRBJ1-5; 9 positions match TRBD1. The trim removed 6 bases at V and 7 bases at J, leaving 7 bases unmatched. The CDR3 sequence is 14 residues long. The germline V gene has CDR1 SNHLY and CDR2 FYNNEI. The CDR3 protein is CASSLQGAEQPQHF. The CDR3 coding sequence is TGTGCCAGCAGCCTACAGGGGGCGGAACAGCCCCAGCATTTT.

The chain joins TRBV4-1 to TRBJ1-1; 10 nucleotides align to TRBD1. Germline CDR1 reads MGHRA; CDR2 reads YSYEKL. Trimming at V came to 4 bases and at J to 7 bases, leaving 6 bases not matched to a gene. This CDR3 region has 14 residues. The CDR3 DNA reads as TGCGCCAGCAGCCTGCGACAGGGGGCTGGTGAAGCTTTCTTT. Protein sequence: CASSLRQGAGEAFF.

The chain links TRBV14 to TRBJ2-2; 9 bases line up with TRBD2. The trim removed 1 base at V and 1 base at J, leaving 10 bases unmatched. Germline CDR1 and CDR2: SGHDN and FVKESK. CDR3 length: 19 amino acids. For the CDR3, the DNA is TGTGCCAGCAGCCAAGGGGGTTACGGGACTAGCAGGAACACCGGGGAGCTGTTTTTT. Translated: CASSQGGYGTSRNTGELFF.

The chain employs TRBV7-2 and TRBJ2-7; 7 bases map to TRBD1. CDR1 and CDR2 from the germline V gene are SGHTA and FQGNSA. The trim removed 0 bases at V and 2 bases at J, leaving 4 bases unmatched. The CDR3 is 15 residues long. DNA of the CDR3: TGTGCCAGCAGCTTAGCGTGGGACAGCACCTACGAGCAGTACTTC. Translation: CASSLAWDSTYEQYF. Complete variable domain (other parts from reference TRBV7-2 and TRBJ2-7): GAGVSQSPSNKVTEKGKDVELRCDPISGHTALYWYRQSLGQGLEFLIYFQGNSAPDKSGLPSDRFSAERTGGSVSTLTIQRTQQEDSAVYLCASSLAWDSTYEQYFGPGTRLTVT.

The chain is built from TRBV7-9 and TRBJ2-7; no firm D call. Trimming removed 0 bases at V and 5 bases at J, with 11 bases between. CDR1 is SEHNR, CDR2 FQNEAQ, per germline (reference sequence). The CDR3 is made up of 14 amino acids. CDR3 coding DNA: TGTGCCAGCAGCTTAGCGGAGAGATCGGACGAGCAGTACTTC. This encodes CASSLAERSDEQYF. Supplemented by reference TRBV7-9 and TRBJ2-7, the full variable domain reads DTGVSQNPRHKITKRGQNVTFRCDPISEHNRLYWYRQTLGQGPEFLTYFQNEAQLEKSRLLSDRFSAERPKGSFSTLEIQRTEQGDSAMYLCASSLAERSDEQYFGPGTRLTVT.

DNA for the CDR3: TGTGCCAGCTCGCCTTCCGAACAGGGGCCCGAGCAGTACTTC. Residues: CASSPSEQGPEQYF. The J gene is TRBJ2-7, the V gene TRBV18; 7 bases line up with TRBD1. The CDR3 has 14 amino acids. Unmatched junction bases numbered 11, after V lost 6 bases and J lost 6 bases. Germline CDR1 KGHSH, CDR2 LQKENI.

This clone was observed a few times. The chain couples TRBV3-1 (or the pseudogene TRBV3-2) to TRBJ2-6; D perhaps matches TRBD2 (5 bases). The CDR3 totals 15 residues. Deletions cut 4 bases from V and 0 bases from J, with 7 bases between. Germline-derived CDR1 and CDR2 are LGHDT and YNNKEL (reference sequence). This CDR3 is CASSLSGSGANVLTF. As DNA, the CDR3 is TGTGCCAGCAGCCTAAGCGGCTCTGGGGCCAACGTCCTGACTTTC.

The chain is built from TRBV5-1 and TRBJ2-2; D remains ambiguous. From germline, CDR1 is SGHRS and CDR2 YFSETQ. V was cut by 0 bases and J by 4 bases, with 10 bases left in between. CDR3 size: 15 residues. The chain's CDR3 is CASSLAVAGTGELFF. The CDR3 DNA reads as TGCGCCAGCAGCTTGGCCGTGGCAGGCACCGGGGAGCTGTTTTTT.

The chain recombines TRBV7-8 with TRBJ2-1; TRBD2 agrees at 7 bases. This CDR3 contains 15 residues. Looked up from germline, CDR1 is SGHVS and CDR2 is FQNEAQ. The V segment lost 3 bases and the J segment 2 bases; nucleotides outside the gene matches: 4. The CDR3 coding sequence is TGTGCCAGCAGCTTCCAGACTAGCCCCTACAATGAGCAGTTCTTC. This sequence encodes CASSFQTSPYNEQFF.

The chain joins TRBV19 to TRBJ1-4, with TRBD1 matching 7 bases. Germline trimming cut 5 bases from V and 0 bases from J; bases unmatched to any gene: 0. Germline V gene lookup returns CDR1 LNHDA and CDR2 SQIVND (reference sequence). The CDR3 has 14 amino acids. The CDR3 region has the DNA TGTGCCAGTAGTGGGACAGCAACTAATGAAAAACTGTTTTTT. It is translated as CASSGTATNEKLFF.

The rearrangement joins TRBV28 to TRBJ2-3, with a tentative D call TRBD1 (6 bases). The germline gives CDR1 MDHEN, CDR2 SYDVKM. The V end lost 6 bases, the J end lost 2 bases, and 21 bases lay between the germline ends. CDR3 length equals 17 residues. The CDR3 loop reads CASSDGGQLSLTDTQYF. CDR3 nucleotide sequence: TGTGCCAGCAGCGATGGAGGACAGCTTAGTCTCACAGATACGCAGTATTTT. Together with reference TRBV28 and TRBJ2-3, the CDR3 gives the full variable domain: DVKVTQSSRYLVKRTGEKVFLECVQDMDHENMFWYRQDPGLGLRLIYFSYDVKMKEKGDIPEGYSVSREKKERFSLILESASTNQTSMYLCASSDGGQLSLTDTQYFGPGTRLTVL.

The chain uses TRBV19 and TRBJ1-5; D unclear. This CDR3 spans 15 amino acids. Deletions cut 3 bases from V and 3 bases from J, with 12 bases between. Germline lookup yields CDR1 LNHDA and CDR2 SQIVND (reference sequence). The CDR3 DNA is TGTGCCAGTAGTATCAGATCCCGCCCCAATCAGCCCCAGCATTTT. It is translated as CASSIRSRPNQPQHF.

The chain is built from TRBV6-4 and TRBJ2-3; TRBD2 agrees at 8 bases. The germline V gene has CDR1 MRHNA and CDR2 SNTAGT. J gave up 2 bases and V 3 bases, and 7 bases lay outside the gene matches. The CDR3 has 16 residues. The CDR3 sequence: CASSEGSGGPTDTQYF. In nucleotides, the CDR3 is TGTGCCAGCAGTGAAGGGTCGGGGGGGCCCACAGATACGCAGTATTTT.

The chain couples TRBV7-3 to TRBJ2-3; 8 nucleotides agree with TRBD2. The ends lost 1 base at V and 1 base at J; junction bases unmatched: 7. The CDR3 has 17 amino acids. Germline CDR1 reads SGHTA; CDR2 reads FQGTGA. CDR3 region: CASSLMSSGLRTDTQYF. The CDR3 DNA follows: TGTGCCAGCAGCTTAATGTCTAGCGGGTTACGCACAGATACGCAGTATTTT.

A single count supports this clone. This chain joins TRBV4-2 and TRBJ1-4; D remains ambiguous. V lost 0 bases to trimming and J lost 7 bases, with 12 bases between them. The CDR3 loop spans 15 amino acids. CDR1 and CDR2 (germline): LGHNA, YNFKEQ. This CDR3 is CASSQEDGVGEKLFF. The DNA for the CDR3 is TGTGCCAGCAGCCAAGAGGACGGGGTTGGTGAAAAACTGTTTTTT.

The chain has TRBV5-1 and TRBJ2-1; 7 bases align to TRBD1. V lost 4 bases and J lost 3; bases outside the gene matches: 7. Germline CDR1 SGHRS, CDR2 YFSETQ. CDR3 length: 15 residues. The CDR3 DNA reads TGCGCCAGCAGCCCCGAAGGGACAGACTACAATGAGCAGTTCTTC. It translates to CASSPEGTDYNEQFF.

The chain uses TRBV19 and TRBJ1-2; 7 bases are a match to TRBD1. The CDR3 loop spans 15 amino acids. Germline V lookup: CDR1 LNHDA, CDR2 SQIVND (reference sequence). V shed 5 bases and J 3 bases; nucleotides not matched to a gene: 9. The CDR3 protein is CASSLLHGTDYGYTF. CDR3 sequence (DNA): TGTGCCAGTAGTCTCCTCCATGGGACAGACTATGGCTACACCTTC.

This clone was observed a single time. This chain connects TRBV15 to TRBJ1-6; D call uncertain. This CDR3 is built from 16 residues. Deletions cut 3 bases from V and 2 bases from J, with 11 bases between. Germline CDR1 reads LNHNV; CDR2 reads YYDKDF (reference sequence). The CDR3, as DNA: TGTGCCACCAGCAGTTTCGACACGACCTATAATTCACCCCTCCACTTT. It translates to CATSSFDTTYNSPLHF.